This T cell receptor beta chain was profiled in a study of T cells after yellow fever vaccination. To note about this clonotype: Antigen: not known.

Overall study results and limits: The booster response re-showed most primary clones: approximately 95% CD4, more than 80% CD8.

TCRdb reanalysed the 5' RACE reads using MiXCR and keeps one entry per CDR3 protein. The sample includes a few hundred thousand distinct CDR3 sequences, over 6.5% of them seen just once. The receptor was derived from a man aged 25 to 45 who received the YFV17D yellow fever vaccine. Here the sequenced sample was CD4+ T cells sorted from PBMCs, taken on the day of the yellow fever booster vaccination.

In DNA, the CDR3 is TGCGCCAGCAGCTTGGTCGGGACTAGATCCCTCAATGAGCAGTTCTTC. Translating gives CASSLVGTRSLNEQFF. This chain joins TRBV5-1 and TRBJ2-1; 8 bases fit TRBD2. The CDR3 sequence is 16 residues long. V was pared by 0 bases and J by 6 bases, with 8 bases of the junction left unmatched. Germline V gene lookup returns CDR1 SGHRS and CDR2 YFSETQ.